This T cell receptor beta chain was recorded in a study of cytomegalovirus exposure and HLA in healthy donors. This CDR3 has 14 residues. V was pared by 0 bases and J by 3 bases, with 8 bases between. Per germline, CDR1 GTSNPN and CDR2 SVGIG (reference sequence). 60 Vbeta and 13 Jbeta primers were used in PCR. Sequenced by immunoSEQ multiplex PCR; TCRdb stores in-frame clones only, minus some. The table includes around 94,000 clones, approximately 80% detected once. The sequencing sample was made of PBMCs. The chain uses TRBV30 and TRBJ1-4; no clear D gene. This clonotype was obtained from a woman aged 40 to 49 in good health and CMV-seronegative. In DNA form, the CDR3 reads TGTGCCTGGAGTGTTGGGCAGGCTAATGAAAAACTGTTTTTT. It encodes CAWSVGQANEKLFF.